Sequencing of this T cell receptor (beta chain) was carried out in a study of T cells expressing NK-cell markers. For each CDR3 protein, TCRdb gives one entry from its re-call of the 5' RACE reads, without DNA. The sample includes a few hundred thousand distinct CDR3 sequences. Germline loops: CDR1 SQVTM, CDR2 ANQGSEA. The CDR3 is 14 amino acids. This chain joins TRBV29-1 and TRBJ1-2; there is no DNA to check the TCRdb D call of TRBD1. The clonotype originates from a man between 18 and 29 years old in good health. Sequencing was done on a sample of blood T cells: a sorted CD56 or NKG2C T cell subset, CD4+ or CD8+ T cells, or bulk PBMC T cells (not recorded which). The CDR3 loop is CSVEGGTSNYGYTF.